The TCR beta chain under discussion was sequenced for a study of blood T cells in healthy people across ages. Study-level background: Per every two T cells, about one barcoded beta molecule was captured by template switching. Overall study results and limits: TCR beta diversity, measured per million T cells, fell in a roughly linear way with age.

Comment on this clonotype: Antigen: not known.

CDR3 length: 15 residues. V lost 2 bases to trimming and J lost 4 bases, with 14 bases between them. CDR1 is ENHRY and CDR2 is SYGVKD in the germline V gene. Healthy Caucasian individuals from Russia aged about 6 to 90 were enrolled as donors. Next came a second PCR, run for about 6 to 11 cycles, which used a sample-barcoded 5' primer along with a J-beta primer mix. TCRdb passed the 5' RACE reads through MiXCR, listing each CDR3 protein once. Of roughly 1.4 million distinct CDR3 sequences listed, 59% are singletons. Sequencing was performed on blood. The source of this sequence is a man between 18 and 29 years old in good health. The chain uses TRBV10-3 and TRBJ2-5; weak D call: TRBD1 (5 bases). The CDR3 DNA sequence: TGTGCCATCAGTGAGAGCAGGGCGGCAGTAGAGACCCAGTACTTC. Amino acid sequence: CAISESRAAVETQYF.